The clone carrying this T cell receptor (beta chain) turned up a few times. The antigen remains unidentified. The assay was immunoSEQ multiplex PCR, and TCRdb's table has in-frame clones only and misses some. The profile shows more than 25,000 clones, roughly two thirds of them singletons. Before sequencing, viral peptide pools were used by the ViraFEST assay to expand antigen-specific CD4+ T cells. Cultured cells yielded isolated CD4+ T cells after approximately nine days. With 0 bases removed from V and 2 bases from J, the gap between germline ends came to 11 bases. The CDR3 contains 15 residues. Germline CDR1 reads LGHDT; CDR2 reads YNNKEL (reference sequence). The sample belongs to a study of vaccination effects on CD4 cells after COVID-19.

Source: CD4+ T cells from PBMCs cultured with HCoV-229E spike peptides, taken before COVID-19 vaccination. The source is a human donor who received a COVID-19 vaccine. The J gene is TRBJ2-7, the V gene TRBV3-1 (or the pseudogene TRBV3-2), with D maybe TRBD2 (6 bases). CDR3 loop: CASSQEAGHTYEQYF. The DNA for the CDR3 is TGTGCCAGCAGCCAAGAAGCGGGTCATACCTACGAGCAGTACTTC.